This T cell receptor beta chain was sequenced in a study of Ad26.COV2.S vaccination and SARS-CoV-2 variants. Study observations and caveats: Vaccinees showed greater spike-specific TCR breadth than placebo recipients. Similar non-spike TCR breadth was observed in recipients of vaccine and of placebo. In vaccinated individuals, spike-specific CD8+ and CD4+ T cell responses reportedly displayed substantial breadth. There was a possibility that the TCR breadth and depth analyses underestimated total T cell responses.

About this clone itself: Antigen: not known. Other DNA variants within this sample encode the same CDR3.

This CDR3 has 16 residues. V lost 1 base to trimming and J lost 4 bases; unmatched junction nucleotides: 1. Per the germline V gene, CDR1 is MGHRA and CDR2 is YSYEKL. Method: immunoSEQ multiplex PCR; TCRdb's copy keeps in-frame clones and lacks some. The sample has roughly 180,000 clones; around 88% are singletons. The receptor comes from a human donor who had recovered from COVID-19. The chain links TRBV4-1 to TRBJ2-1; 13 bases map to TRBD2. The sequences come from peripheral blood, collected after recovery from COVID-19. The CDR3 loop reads CASSQGLAGGYNEQFF. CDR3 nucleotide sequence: TGCGCCAGCAGCCAAGGACTAGCGGGGGGATACAATGAGCAGTTCTTC.